Listed here are 15 T cell receptor beta chains from one sample, sequenced in a study of shared clonotypes between healthy human individuals. The method was immunoSEQ multiplex PCR; TCRdb's version includes in-frame clones alone and lacks a portion of them. The sample yields about 1 million clones, about 70% seen once. Sequencing was carried out using memory CD4+ T cells sorted from blood. As for subset: CD45RA-negative fraction. These receptors were collected from a man younger than 35 in good health.

The chain has TRBV7-8 and TRBJ2-7; D uncertain. V was trimmed by 5 bases and J by 5 bases, leaving 10 bases between them. Germline assignment: CDR1 SGHVS and CDR2 FQNEAQ. The CDR3 loop spans 12 amino acids. Here the CDR3 DNA reads TGTGCCAGCAGCGCCTTCGGTAACGAGCAGTACTTC. This sequence encodes CASSAFGNEQYF.

The table lists this clone with a few counts. This chain connects TRBV5-1 to TRBJ2-3; D not resolved. Per the germline V gene, CDR1 is SGHRS and CDR2 is YFSETQ. The CDR3 has 13 amino acids. Trimming shortened V by 7 bases and J by 0 bases, and 9 bases separated the two germline ends. The CDR3 reads CASGSTSTDTQYF. The CDR3 DNA sequence: TGCGCCAGCGGATCAACTAGCACAGATACGCAGTATTTT. Drawing the rest from reference TRBV5-1 and TRBJ2-3, the complete variable domain is KAGVTQTPRYLIKTRGQQVTLSCSPISGHRSVSWYQQTPGQGLQFLFEYFSETQRNKGNFPGRFSGRQFSNSRSEMNVSTLELGDSALYLCASGSTSTDTQYFGPGTRLTVL.

The sample holds one count of this clone. This chain links TRBV28 with TRBJ1-1; D unresolved. Trimming pared 6 bases from V and 1 base from J, leaving 9 bases between. CDR1 and CDR2 (germline): MDHEN, SYDVKM. CDR3 length: 13 amino acids. The CDR3: CASSPHPNTEAFF. CDR3 bases: TGTGCCAGCAGCCCCCATCCGAACACTGAAGCTTTCTTT.

The rearrangement uses TRBV18 and TRBJ1-5; D gene uncertain. The CDR3 has 15 residues. CDR1 and CDR2 (germline): KGHSH, LQKENI. Between the trimmed V and J ends, which lost 5 bases and 2 bases, there was a span of 13 bases. The CDR3 sequence: CASSWTETGNQPQHF. DNA for the CDR3: TGTGCCAGCTCATGGACGGAGACTGGCAATCAGCCCCAGCATTTT.

The chain carries TRBV2 and TRBJ2-5; the D gene could be TRBD1 or TRBD2 (6 bases each). The CDR3 has 12 amino acids. Trimming shortened V by 7 bases and J by 5 bases, and 11 bases separated the two germline ends. Germline V gene sequence: CDR1 SNHLY, CDR2 FYNNEI. CDR3 bases: TGTGCCAGCAAGGGGGGCCTTGAGACCCAGTACTTC. Translated, it gives CASKGGLETQYF.

This clone was counted once. The sample carries other DNA sequences with the same CDR3. The chain employs TRBV2 and TRBJ2-2, with D perhaps matching TRBD2 (6 bases). V gave up 4 bases and J gave up 5 bases, with 8 bases separating them. The length of the CDR3 is 13 residues. Germline V CDR1 and CDR2: SNHLY, FYNNEI. The CDR3, as DNA: TGTGCCAGCAGTGTGCGGGGAACCGGGGAGCTGTTTTTT. It codes for CASSVRGTGELFF.

This clone showed up just a few times. V and J are TRBV28 and TRBJ2-5, with D perhaps matching TRBD2 (7 bases). The germline V and J ends were trimmed by 6 bases and 0 bases, with 14 bases remaining between them. CDR1 is MDHEN, CDR2 SYDVKM, per germline. CDR3 length: 15 amino acids. For the CDR3, the DNA is TGTGCCAGCAGGCCGGGGGGCCTGTACCAAGAGACCCAGTACTTC. Translated, it gives CASRPGGLYQETQYF.

This clone occurred once. The chain employs TRBV5-4 and TRBJ2-1, with TRBD2 identical over 11 bases. Germline trimming cut 1 base from V and 3 bases from J; bases unmatched to any gene: 3. CDR1 and CDR2 (germline): SGHNT, YYREEE (reference sequence). The CDR3 spans 16 residues. The CDR3 DNA reads as TGTGCCAGCAGCTTGCTTAGCGGGGGGGGCTACAATGAGCAGTTCTTC. This gives the protein CASSLLSGGGYNEQFF.

V usage is TRBV19 and J usage is TRBJ2-2; D remains unclear. Trimming took 6 bases from V and 1 from J, leaving 12 bases between them. CDR3 length equals 15 residues. Germline V CDR1 and CDR2: LNHDA, SQIVND (reference sequence). CDR3 region: CASRTFSGNTGELFF. The CDR3 nucleotides read TGTGCCAGTAGAACCTTTTCGGGGAACACCGGGGAGCTGTTTTTT.

This clone is a singleton in its sample. The chain couples TRBV25-1 to TRBJ2-1, with 9 bases lining up with TRBD1. Per the germline V gene, CDR1 is MGHDK and CDR2 is SYGVNS. Trimming at V came to 7 bases and at J to 9 bases, leaving 7 bases not matched to a gene. The CDR3 sequence is 13 residues long. CDR3: CASMGTGRSEQFF. The CDR3, as DNA: TGTGCCAGCATGGGGACAGGGCGTAGTGAGCAGTTCTTC.

This sequence joins TRBV6-1 and TRBJ1-5; D gene ambiguous. This CDR3 region has 14 residues. Germline lookup yields CDR1 MNHNS and CDR2 SASEGT. The V end lost 4 bases, the J end lost 7 bases, and 14 bases lay between the germline ends. The CDR3 protein is CASSAWPVVQPQHF. The CDR3 DNA reads TGTGCCAGCAGTGCCTGGCCGGTGGTACAGCCCCAGCATTTT.

Only a few counts were recorded for this clone. V gene TRBV13 combines with J gene TRBJ2-7, with 8 bases matching TRBD2. The germline V gene encodes CDR1 PRHDT and CDR2 FYEKMQ (reference sequence). With 0 bases clipped from V and 6 bases from J, the junction kept 13 bases outside the gene matches. This CDR3 spans 17 amino acids. The CDR3 coding sequence is TGTGCCAGCAGCTTAGGGGCTAGCGGGCCCCTAAAGTTCGAGCAGTACTTC. As protein: CASSLGASGPLKFEQYF. The full variable domain, rest sourced from reference TRBV13 and TRBJ2-7, is AAGVIQSPRHLIKEKRETATLKCYPIPRHDTVYWYQQGPGQDPQFLISFYEKMQSDKGSIPDRFSAQQFSDYHSELNMSSLELGDSALYFCASSLGASGPLKFEQYFGPGTRLTVT.

The rearrangement links TRBV15 to TRBJ2-2; TRBD1 agrees at 7 bases. The germline gives CDR1 LNHNV, CDR2 YYDKDF (reference sequence). Losses at the gene ends were 3 bases for V and 6 bases for J; bases not matched to a gene: 10. CDR3 length equals 16 residues. CDR3 DNA sequence: TGTGCCACCAGCAGGGAAATAGGGGGCGTCGCCGGGGAGCTGTTTTTT. The encoded protein is CATSREIGGVAGELFF. Supplemented by reference TRBV15 and TRBJ2-2, the full variable domain reads DAMVIQNPRYQVTQFGKPVTLSCSQTLNHNVMYWYQQKSSQAPKLLFHYYDKDFNNEADTPDNFQSRRPNTSFCFLDIRSPGLGDTAMYLCATSREIGGVAGELFFGEGSRLTVL.

This chain joins TRBV2 and TRBJ2-1, with D maybe TRBD2 (7 bases). The CDR3 is 14 residues long. Germline V gene data show CDR1 as SNHLY and CDR2 as FYNNEI. V was clipped by 8 bases and J by 5 bases, with 16 bases between them. This CDR3 is CASRGREWDNEQFF. CDR3 in DNA: TGTGCCAGCCGGGGGCGGGAGTGGGACAATGAGCAGTTCTTC.

This clone was detected only once. V usage is TRBV7-8 and J usage is TRBJ2-5; 11 bases match TRBD2. The CDR3 extends over 15 amino acids. Looked up from germline, CDR1 is SGHVS and CDR2 is FQNEAQ. The ends lost 3 bases at V and 5 bases at J; junction bases unmatched: 5. The CDR3 nucleotides read TGTGCCAGCAGCTTTCTAGCGGGGGGACTGGAGACCCAGTACTTC. It yields the protein CASSFLAGGLETQYF.